Presented here are 11 T cell receptor beta chains from one specimen sequenced in a study of PD-1 blockade in classical Hodgkin lymphoma. After autologous stem cell transplantation all patients relapsed, and prior brentuximab vedotin exposure differed between cohorts. Only in-frame clones appear in the TCRdb table, and some are missing; sequencing was by immunoSEQ multiplex PCR. Of about 41,000 clones detected, around 75% appear once; the ten largest clones hold 20% to 25%. Sample: peripheral blood mononuclear cells (PBMCs), taken at baseline. The receptors stem from a human donor with classical Hodgkin lymphoma.

This clone occurred a few times. This chain joins TRBV7-3 and TRBJ2-3, with D unclear. Germline CDR1 is SGHTA and CDR2 is FQGTGA. The CDR3 contains 13 residues. V lost 1 base to trimming and J lost 0 bases, with 2 bases between them. CDR3 protein: CASSLMSTDTQYF. As DNA, the CDR3 is TGTGCCAGCAGCTTAATGAGCACAGATACGCAGTATTTT.

The chain joins TRBV27 to TRBJ1-1; D ambiguous. Germline CDR1 and CDR2: MNHEY and SMNVEV (reference sequence). V lost 6 bases, J lost 5 bases, and 13 bases lay in between. CDR3 size: 13 residues. The CDR3, as DNA: TGTGCCAGCAGGTATGTGGCGTTGACTGAAGCTTTCTTT. Protein: CASRYVALTEAFF.

The chain carries TRBV7-3 and TRBJ2-2; 11 positions match TRBD2. The CDR3 covers 17 residues. The germline V gene encodes CDR1 SGHTA and CDR2 FQGTGA. V lost 5 bases and J lost 1; bases outside the gene matches: 6. The CDR3 here is CASSGSGTSGNTGELFF. CDR3 DNA: TGTGCCAGCAGCGGATCCGGGACTAGCGGGAACACCGGGGAGCTGTTTTTT.

In DNA form, the CDR3 reads TGCGCCAGCAGCTTGCGAAGCCCAGGACAGGGGGGTCCTGTCGAGCAGTACTTC. It codes for CASSLRSPGQGGPVEQYF. This chain uses TRBV5-1 with TRBJ2-7; 10 bases are a match to TRBD1. V dropped 1 base and J dropped 6; count of bases not matched to a gene: 16. The CDR3 has 18 amino acids. Per the germline V gene, CDR1 is SGHRS and CDR2 is YFSETQ.

The chain employs TRBV6-6 and TRBJ2-3; 10 nucleotides line up with TRBD2. This CDR3 contains 15 residues. CDR1 MNHNY and CDR2 SVGAGI come from the germline V gene (reference sequence). The J segment lost 3 bases and the V segment lost 6 bases, leaving 6 bases of the junction unmatched. CDR3 sequence (DNA): TGTGCCAGCAGCACCAGCGGGAGGGGAACAGATACGCAGTATTTT. It specifies CASSTSGRGTDTQYF.

V gene TRBV15 combines with J gene TRBJ2-7, with D possibly being TRBD1 or TRBD2 (5 bases each). The CDR3 covers 15 residues. Between the trimmed V and J ends, which lost 5 bases and 2 bases, there was a span of 16 bases. The V gene's germline CDR1 is LNHNV and CDR2 YYDKDF (reference sequence). CDR3 coding DNA: TGTGCCACCAGCCGTCCCGGGACCGACGCCTACGAGCAGTACTTC. Encoded protein: CATSRPGTDAYEQYF.

This chain connects TRBV6-5 to TRBJ1-1; tentative D call: TRBD1 (5 bases). In germline, CDR1 is MNHEY, CDR2 SVGAGI. The CDR3 sequence is 13 residues long. Trimming took off 5 bases at V and 2 bases at J, with 9 bases between the two ends. The CDR3 sequence is CASSPTDNTEAFF. CDR3 nucleotides: TGTGCCAGCAGTCCGACAGACAACACTGAAGCTTTCTTT.

In this sample, this clone turned up a few times. This sample also contains other DNA sequences that code for the same CDR3. This chain connects TRBV19 to TRBJ2-7; D gene ambiguous. The CDR3 spans 13 residues. Germline assignment: CDR1 LNHDA and CDR2 SQIVND (reference sequence). Trimming removed 2 bases from V and 2 bases from J, with 7 bases in between. CDR3 sequence reads: CASSISLAYEQYF. DNA of the CDR3: TGTGCCAGTAGTATAAGCCTGGCCTACGAGCAGTACTTC.

This clone has just one count. The V gene is TRBV9, the J gene TRBJ2-5, with 8 bases matching TRBD1. The V and J ends lost 0 bases and 5 bases, in that order; junction bases with no gene match: 12. There are 17 residues in the CDR3. Germline V gene lookup returns CDR1 SGDLS and CDR2 YYNGEE. The CDR3 DNA is TGTGCCAGCAGCGTAGGTCAATCAGGGGGCGTGGGGGAGACCCAGTACTTC. It codes for CASSVGQSGGVGETQYF.

CDR3 sequence: CAWQGINGQPQHF. As DNA, the CDR3 is TGTGCCTGGCAGGGGATTAATGGTCAGCCCCAGCATTTT. The chain employs TRBV30 and TRBJ1-5; weak D call: TRBD1 (6 bases). The CDR3 loop spans 13 amino acids. V was clipped by 5 bases and J by 6 bases, with 14 bases between them. The germline V gene has CDR1 GTSNPN and CDR2 SVGIG (reference sequence).

The V gene is TRBV7-2, the J gene TRBJ1-1; 7 nucleotides line up with TRBD1. The ends lost 2 bases at V and 2 bases at J; junction bases unmatched: 5. CDR1 is SGHTA and CDR2 is FQGNSA in the germline V gene. The CDR3 runs to 15 residues. CDR3 DNA: TGTGCCAGCAGCTTATTTCCAGGGGGTAACACTGAAGCTTTCTTT. Amino acids: CASSLFPGGNTEAFF. Filled out from reference TRBV7-2 and TRBJ1-1, the complete variable domain reads GAGVSQSPSNKVTEKGKDVELRCDPISGHTALYWYRQSLGQGLEFLIYFQGNSAPDKSGLPSDRFSAERTGGSVSTLTIQRTQQEDSAVYLCASSLFPGGNTEAFFGQGTRLTVV.